This T cell receptor (beta chain) emerged from a study of OX40 agonist ivuxolimab in advanced cancers. Baseline, cycle 4 day 1, and cycle 7 day 1 were the blood sampling points. The data were produced by immunoSEQ multiplex PCR, yet TCRdb's version contains in-frame clones alone and is incomplete. The sample consists of 20,000 or so clones, 65% to 85% of them appearing once. This TCR derives from an adult with an advanced solid tumor such as melanoma, head and neck, liver or kidney cancer. Sequences were derived from CD4+ or CD8+ T cells sorted from blood, sampled in a trial of the OX40 agonist ivuxolimab.

The CDR3 is CASSYSTGTGGRLDIQYF. The CDR3 DNA is TGTGCCAGCAGCTACTCAACCGGGACAGGGGGCAGGTTAGACATTCAGTACTTC. The V and J genes are TRBV5-6 and TRBJ2-4, with 12 positions matching TRBD1. The germline CDR1 and CDR2 sequences are SGHDT and YYEEEE. The CDR3 sequence is 18 residues long. J was trimmed by 8 bases and V by 3 bases; bases with no gene match: 15.